These 5 T cell receptor beta chains originate from one sample sequenced in a study of T-cell reconstitution after alpha-beta-depleted transplantation in children. The TCRbeta library was prepared with unique molecular identifiers. TCRdb analysed the PCR reads with MiXCR anew, one entry per CDR3 protein. The table shows hundreds of thousands of distinct CDR3 sequences, with about 17% occurring only once. The specimen was PBMCs, mostly from graft donor cells, collected 360 days after TCRalphabeta/CD19-depleted stem cell transplant. These receptors were obtained from a boy under two years old who had a stem cell transplant for Wiskott-Aldrich syndrome, so the T cells may come from the graft donor.

This clonotype was found a few times. A read error may account for a junction end that differs from germline. The chain uses TRBV20-1 and TRBJ2-7; 10 bases agree with TRBD2. Germline CDR1 is DFQATT and CDR2 is SNEGSKA (reference sequence). CDR3 length: 16 amino acids. The CDR3 coding sequence is TGCAGTGCTAGCGATGGGATAGCGGGAGGCTCCCACGAGCAGTACTTC. As protein: CSASDGIAGGSHEQYF.

This clonotype has just a few counts. The rearrangement joins TRBV6-1 to TRBJ1-2; D is ambiguous. This CDR3 is 13 amino acids long. V was shortened by 8 bases and J by 0 bases, with 10 bases between the two germline ends. CDR1 MNHNS and CDR2 SASEGT come from the germline V gene. The CDR3 reads CASRPGSNYGYTF. Written as DNA, the CDR3 is TGTGCCAGCCGACCAGGATCTAACTATGGCTACACCTTC.

The chain joins TRBV29-1 to TRBJ2-2; D not resolved. The V gene's germline CDR1 is SQVTM and CDR2 ANQGSEA. V lost 5 bases to trimming and J lost 6 bases, with 10 bases between them. The CDR3 spans 12 residues. In DNA form, the CDR3 reads TGCAGCGTTCACCGTAACGCCGGGGAGCTGTTTTTT. Its translation is CSVHRNAGELFF.

The sample holds a few counts of this clonotype. The chain's CDR3 is CASSTSSGAGELFF. CDR3 sequence (DNA): TGTGCCAGCAGCACCTCTAGCGGGGCGGGGGAGCTGTTTTTT. The J gene is TRBJ2-2, the V gene TRBV7-8; the match to TRBD2 covers 9 bases. The CDR3 is made up of 14 amino acids. V was clipped by 5 bases and J by 8 bases; unmatched bases: 6. Germline CDR1 and CDR2: SGHVS and FQNEAQ.

The chain employs TRBV7-2 and TRBJ2-7; perhaps TRBD2 as D (6 bases). Deletions cut 0 bases from V and 0 bases from J, with 12 bases between. The CDR3 totals 16 residues. Germline-derived CDR1 and CDR2 are SGHTA and FQGNSA. The CDR3 loop is CASSLAGGAVSYEQYF. The CDR3, as DNA: TGTGCCAGCAGCTTAGCCGGGGGAGCGGTCTCCTACGAGCAGTACTTC.